Shown below are 21 T cell receptor beta chains from a single sample sequenced in a study of spatial heterogeneity in lung cancer. Findings and caveats of the study: Tumor mutation count correlated with how many alpha and beta TCRs expanded intratumorally.

TCRdb used MiXCR to reprocess the 5' RACE reads, holding one entry per CDR3 protein. Here the sample spans some 4,800 distinct CDR3 sequences, roughly 12% being singletons. Time point defined: sample taken at primary tumor resection. For these receptors, no antigen is known. The material was lung tumor tissue, obtained at surgery. These receptors were taken from a male donor with early-stage non-small cell lung cancer.

Within the sample, this clonotype is medium-sized. This beta chain is a stray read from a library made for alpha chains; its abundance is not meaningful. The chain recombines TRBV7-3 with TRBJ2-7; 12 bases are shared with TRBD2. Germline V lookup: CDR1 SGHTA, CDR2 FQGTGA. The CDR3 length is 13 residues. Germline trimming cut 4 bases from V and 9 bases from J; bases unmatched to any gene: 4. The CDR3 here is CASSSLAGGGQYF. The CDR3 nucleotides read TGTGCCAGCAGCTCACTAGCGGGAGGTGGGCAGTACTTC.

This clonotype is judged medium-sized. This beta chain came through as a stray read in a library set up for alpha chains, and its size says little. The chain links TRBV29-1 to TRBJ2-7; TRBD1 agrees at 8 bases. The CDR3 has 13 residues. V trimming: 3 bases; J trimming: 3 bases; junction bases outside the gene matches: 4. CDR1 and CDR2 from the germline V gene are SQVTM and ANQGSEA. CDR3 in amino acids: CSVEQGADYEQYF. The DNA for the CDR3 is TGCAGCGTTGAGCAGGGGGCGGACTACGAGCAGTACTTC.

This clonotype is judged medium-sized. Since it is a stray read in a library aimed at alpha chains, this beta chain has a size that is not meaningful. V is TRBV7-6 and J is TRBJ2-5, with 9 bases fitting TRBD1. The V segment lost 0 bases and the J segment 7 bases; nucleotides outside the gene matches: 9. CDR1 and CDR2 (germline): SGHVS, FNYEAQ. This CDR3 contains 16 residues. The CDR3 is CASSLATPTGGGTQYF. CDR3 bases: TGTGCCAGCAGCTTAGCTACCCCGACAGGGGGAGGGACCCAGTACTTC.

This clonotype is large in the sample. This beta chain was picked up by a library intended for alpha chains and is off target, so its count carries little meaning. The chain couples TRBV28 to TRBJ2-7; 10 nucleotides agree with TRBD2. The J segment lost 0 bases and the V segment lost 6 bases, leaving 5 bases of the junction unmatched. This CDR3 has 15 residues. CDR1 and CDR2 (germline): MDHEN, SYDVKM. The CDR3 region is CASSLLAGDSYEQYF. CDR3 nucleotide sequence: TGTGCCAGCAGCCTTCTAGCGGGGGACTCCTACGAGCAGTACTTC.

Remarks on this clonotype: The library was built for alpha chains, so this beta chain is an off-target read and its size means little. The genes are TRBV12-3 or TRBV12-4 and TRBJ2-5, with D unresolved. The CDR3 has 15 amino acids. V was trimmed by 0 bases and J by 5 bases, leaving 13 bases between them. CDR3 DNA sequence: TGTGCCAGCAGTTTAGCCCCTTCTGCGGTGGAGACCCAGTACTTC. This sequence encodes CASSLAPSAVETQYF.

In its sample, this clonotype was seen a few times. Within a library made for alpha chains, this beta chain is off target, and its count is uninformative. J is TRBJ2-3 and V is TRBV10-1; 13 bases align to TRBD2. The CDR3 is made up of 16 amino acids. CDR1 and CDR2 from the germline V gene are WNHNN and SYGVQD (reference sequence). V shed 6 bases, J shed 5 bases, and the junction held 8 bases outside the gene matches. The CDR3 nucleotides are TGCGCCAGCAGCATGGGACTAGCGGGATCTAGAGATACGCAGTATTTT. Protein product: CASSMGLAGSRDTQYF.

This clonotype was counted many times. This beta chain came through as a stray read in a library set up for alpha chains, and its size says little. The chain links TRBV4-3 to TRBJ1-1, with D perhaps TRBD1 (5 bases). Per the germline V gene, CDR1 is LGHNA and CDR2 is YSLEER. The CDR3 length is 15 residues. V shed 1 base and J shed 1 base, with 10 bases lying between them. The CDR3 sequence is CASSQVRGTNTEAFF. The CDR3 DNA follows: TGCGCCAGCAGCCAAGTCAGAGGGACGAACACTGAAGCTTTCTTT.

This clonotype was recorded many times. This beta chain is a stray sequence in a library constructed for alpha chains; its clone size is not meaningful. This rearrangement joins TRBV12-3 or TRBV12-4 to TRBJ2-7, with D uncertain. CDR3 length: 13 amino acids. Trimming took 1 base from V and 5 from J, leaving 9 bases between them. CDR3 in amino acids: CASSLVVGHEQYF. The CDR3 DNA follows: TGTGCCAGCAGTTTAGTGGTTGGGCACGAGCAGTACTTC.

In its sample, this clonotype ranks as medium-sized (0.01 to 0.1%). Within a library made for alpha chains, this beta chain is off target, and its count is uninformative. The V and J genes are TRBV15 and TRBJ1-6; D gene uncertain. CDR3 length equals 13 residues. Per the germline V gene, CDR1 is LNHNV and CDR2 is YYDKDF (reference sequence). Trimming removed 4 bases at V and 13 bases at J, with 14 bases between. The CDR3 DNA is TGTGCCACCAGCATCAAGCCCAGTTCCCCCCTCCACTTT. Translated: CATSIKPSSPLHF.

This clonotype was found many times. This beta chain came through as a stray read in a library set up for alpha chains, and its size says little. The rearrangement links TRBV7-3 to TRBJ1-1, with 9 bases identical to TRBD1. V trimming: 0 bases; J trimming: 6 bases; junction bases outside the gene matches: 11. The CDR3 length is 17 residues. In germline, CDR1 is SGHTA, CDR2 FQGTGA. The CDR3 spells CASSLTYTGGVLSEAFF. CDR3 sequence (DNA): TGTGCCAGCAGCTTAACGTATACAGGGGGCGTTCTTTCTGAAGCTTTCTTT.

This clonotype is medium-sized. Since the library was made to target alpha chains, this beta chain is a stray read and its abundance is not meaningful. V is TRBV21-1 and J is TRBJ2-7; TRBD1 is the table's D call, not checked against the DNA. TRBV21-1 is noted as a pseudogene. CDR3 length equals 15 residues. The chain's CDR3 is CASSKWNRGLREQYF. The CDR3 nucleotides read TGTGCCAGCAGCAAATGGAACAGGGGGCTAAGGGAGCAGTACTTC.

About this clonotype itself: This beta chain came through as a stray read in a library set up for alpha chains, and its size says little. The J gene is TRBJ2-1, the V gene TRBV6-5; the match to TRBD1 covers 10 bases. With V trimmed by 0 bases and J by 9 bases, 8 bases remained unmatched. Germline V gene sequence: CDR1 MNHEY, CDR2 SVGAGI. The CDR3 is 16 residues long. CDR3 loop: CASSYSSRQGAAEQFF. CDR3 DNA sequence: TGTGCCAGCAGTTACTCGAGTAGACAGGGGGCCGCTGAGCAGTTCTTC.

This clonotype was seen only a few times. As an off-target read in a library built for alpha chains, this beta chain has a frequency of little significance. The chain has TRBV24-1 and TRBJ2-6; 8 nucleotides agree with TRBD1. The CDR3 loop spans 17 amino acids. CDR1 is KGHDR, CDR2 SFDVKD, per germline. J lost 0 bases, V lost 3 bases, and 3 bases had no gene match. The DNA for the CDR3 is TGTGCCACCAGTGATCGGCAGGGGGCCTCTGGGGCCAACGTCCTGACTTTC. It translates to CATSDRQGASGANVLTF.

This clonotype is medium-sized in the sample. Because the library targeted alpha chains, this beta chain is an off-target read whose size means little. The V call is TRBV6-5, the J call TRBJ2-2; possibly TRBD1 for D (6 bases). Germline values: CDR1 MNHEY, CDR2 SVGAGI. The CDR3 loop spans 15 amino acids. Trimming took off 5 bases at V and 0 bases at J, with 10 bases between the two ends. This CDR3 reads CASSPRDTNTGELFF. In nucleotides, the CDR3 is TGTGCCAGCAGTCCCCGGGACACGAACACCGGGGAGCTGTTTTTT.

By sample share, this clonotype is medium-sized (0.01 to 0.1%). This beta chain turned up in a library designed for alpha chains; as an off-target read, its abundance says little. This chain links TRBV24-1 with TRBJ2-7, with D unclear. Trimming removed 1 base from V and 6 bases from J, with 9 bases in between. The CDR3 consists of 13 residues. Per germline, CDR1 KGHDR and CDR2 SFDVKD. CDR3 residues: CATSDFSRSEQYF. DNA of the CDR3: TGTGCCACCAGTGATTTCAGCCGTTCCGAGCAGTACTTC.

This clonotype was picked up many times. This beta chain is off target for a library built for alpha chains, so its abundance means little. The V and J genes are TRBV24-1 and TRBJ2-3; TRBD2 matches 7 bases. The CDR3 has 14 residues. The germline gives CDR1 KGHDR, CDR2 SFDVKD. Germline trimming cut 2 bases from V and 7 bases from J; bases unmatched to any gene: 5. The CDR3 region is CATSDSLGTNTQYF. In nucleotides, the CDR3 is TGTGCCACCAGTGATTCTCTTGGGACTAATACGCAGTATTTT.

This clonotype is medium-sized in the sample. Found in a library prepared for alpha chains, this beta chain is an off-target read, and its abundance has little meaning. The chain combines TRBV12-3 or TRBV12-4 with TRBJ2-5; D not certain. There are 12 residues in the CDR3. Trimming took 3 bases from V and 4 from J, leaving 6 bases between them. The CDR3 sequence: CASSFLIETQYF. Written as DNA, the CDR3 is TGTGCCAGCAGTTTCCTTATAGAGACCCAGTACTTC.

Only a few counts were recorded for this clonotype. This clone may be a read error of a much larger clone one base away. This beta chain lies outside the target of a library built for alpha chains; its clone size means little. The V gene is TRBV5-5, the J gene TRBJ1-5; D remains unclear. Germline loops: CDR1 SGHKS, CDR2 YYEKEE (reference sequence). The V end was cut by 7 bases, the J end by 7 bases, with 15 bases between. The CDR3 totals 13 residues. CDR3 protein: CASGNLGGQPQHF. The DNA for the CDR3 is TGTGCCAGCGGCAACCTCGGTGGGCAGCCCCAGCATTTT. The full variable domain, in which reference TRBV5-5 and TRBJ1-5 provide the parts outside the CDR3, is DAGVTQSPTHLIKTRGQQVTLRCSPISGHKSVSWYQQVLGQGPQFIFQYYEKEERGRGNFPDRFSARQFPNYSSELNVNALLLGDSALYLCASGNLGGQPQHFGDGTRLSIL.

This clonotype is judged medium-sized. This beta chain is an unintended read in a library built for alpha chains; its size means little. The chain links TRBV30 to TRBJ2-1, with 14 bases aligning to TRBD2. This CDR3 spans 18 amino acids. The V gene end was trimmed by 4 bases and the J gene end by 1 base; junction bases not matched to a gene: 9. Germline V lookup: CDR1 GTSNPN, CDR2 SVGIG (reference sequence). CDR3 region: CAWNLGLAGGGSYNEQFF. The CDR3, as DNA: TGTGCCTGGAATCTCGGACTAGCGGGAGGAGGTTCCTACAATGAGCAGTTCTTC.

A word on this clonotype: The library was prepared for alpha chains; this beta chain is a stray read, so its frequency means little. The chain employs TRBV2 and TRBJ2-7; unclear D gene. Trimming cost V 4 bases and J 3 bases, with 13 bases left between them. This CDR3 spans 14 amino acids. In germline, CDR1 is SNHLY, CDR2 FYNNEI. The CDR3 spells CASSAKLRNYEQYF. Written as DNA, the CDR3 is TGTGCCAGCAGTGCTAAGTTGCGAAACTACGAGCAGTACTTC.

This clonotype was picked up many times. The size of this beta chain means little, since it is a stray read in a library made for alpha chains. The rearrangement joins TRBV20-1 to TRBJ2-5, with 13 bases lining up with TRBD2. Germline loops: CDR1 DFQATT, CDR2 SNEGSKA (reference sequence). CDR3 length: 15 amino acids. With 2 bases clipped from V and 3 bases from J, the junction kept 3 bases outside the gene matches. The CDR3 sequence: CSARPGLAGEETQYF. CDR3 DNA: TGCAGTGCTAGACCCGGACTAGCGGGGGAAGAGACCCAGTACTTC.